The 27 T cell receptor beta chains given below trace back to one sample, sequenced in a study of cytomegalovirus exposure and HLA in healthy donors. PCR amplification relied on 60 Vbeta primers (plus 13 Jbeta primers). TCRdb's copy holds only in-frame clones and misses some; the assay was immunoSEQ multiplex PCR. This table holds some 77,000 clones, less than 80% found once. The sample consisted of PBMCs. The receptor set was obtained from a woman in her thirties or forties in good health and CMV-seronegative.

The chain carries TRBV4-1 and TRBJ2-3; 8 bases are a match to TRBD2. The CDR3 runs to 14 residues. The V gene end was trimmed by 3 bases and the J gene end by 10 bases; junction bases not matched to a gene: 9. Germline CDR1 MGHRA, CDR2 YSYEKL. CDR3 in DNA: TGCGCCAGCAGCCACGGACTAGCCCAGTCGGCGCAGTATTTT. Translation gives CASSHGLAQSAQYF.

The chain couples TRBV7-8 to TRBJ2-5; tentatively, D is TRBD1 (6 bases). CDR1 and CDR2 (germline): SGHVS, FQNEAQ. V lost 4 bases and J lost 5, with 11 bases in between. The CDR3 extends over 13 amino acids. The CDR3 nucleotides are TGTGCCAGCAGCTCTGGACAGCGGGAGACCCAGTACTTC. Amino acids: CASSSGQRETQYF.

CDR3 loop: CASSEGTSGGEQYF. As DNA, the CDR3 is TGCGCCAGCAGTGAGGGGACATCGGGCGGCGAGCAGTACTTC. The genes are TRBV10-1 and TRBJ2-7; a weak D match, TRBD1 (6 bases). V dropped 2 bases and J dropped 6 bases, with 14 bases sitting between them. The CDR3 spans 14 residues. The V gene's germline CDR1 is WNHNN and CDR2 SYGVQD (reference sequence).

V gene TRBV2 combines with J gene TRBJ2-7, with TRBD1 matching over 8 bases. Unmatched junction bases numbered 5, after V lost 6 bases and J lost 1 base. The germline V gene encodes CDR1 SNHLY and CDR2 FYNNEI. This CDR3 is built from 14 residues. Written as DNA, the CDR3 is TGTGCCAGCAGACCCGGACAGGGTTCCTACGAGCAGTACTTC. This encodes CASRPGQGSYEQYF. The full variable domain, in which reference TRBV2 and TRBJ2-7 provide the parts outside the CDR3, is EPEVTQTPSHQVTQMGQEVILRCVPISNHLYFYWYRQILGQKVEFLVSFYNNEISEKSEIFDDQFSVERPDGSNFTLKIRSTKLEDSAMYFCASRPGQGSYEQYFGPGTRLTVT.

The J gene is TRBJ2-2, the V gene TRBV18; TRBD1 matches 8 bases. The CDR3 covers 14 residues. CDR1 is KGHSH and CDR2 is LQKENI in the germline V gene. After removal of 0 bases from V and 6 bases from J, the junction contained 0 bases not matched to a gene. The CDR3 nucleotides are TGTGCCAGCTCACCACCGGACAGGGCCGGGGAGCTGTTTTTT. Translation: CASSPPDRAGELFF.

This clone occurred once. The V gene is TRBV6-6, the J gene TRBJ1-1; 9 bases are a match to TRBD1. Trimming took 5 bases from V and 2 from J; bases not matched to a gene: 6. The CDR3 spans 15 residues. Germline V gives CDR1 MNHNY, CDR2 SVGAGI (reference sequence). The CDR3 sequence: CASSRTGGKNTEAFF. The CDR3 region has the DNA TGTGCCAGCAGTAGAACAGGGGGCAAAAACACTGAAGCTTTCTTT.

The chain has TRBV29-1 and TRBJ1-1, with D possibly being TRBD1 (5 bases). Between the trimmed V and J ends, which lost 2 bases and 0 bases, there was a span of 10 bases. This CDR3 has 14 amino acids. CDR1 SQVTM and CDR2 ANQGSEA come from the germline V gene. CDR3: CSVEPGHLNTEAFF. CDR3 in DNA: TGCAGCGTTGAACCCGGACACCTGAACACTGAAGCTTTCTTT.

The chain joins TRBV5-1 to TRBJ2-3; 7 nucleotides line up with TRBD1. J gave up 4 bases and V 4 bases, and 9 bases lay outside the gene matches. The CDR3 sequence is 15 residues long. Germline CDR1 and CDR2: SGHRS and YFSETQ. Here the CDR3 reads CASSRGQQHADTQYF. In DNA form, the CDR3 reads TGCGCCAGCAGCCGGGGACAGCAACACGCAGATACGCAGTATTTT.

The chain uses TRBV6-6 and TRBJ2-3; perhaps TRBD2 as D (5 bases). The V gene's germline CDR1 is MNHNY and CDR2 SVGAGI (reference sequence). The CDR3 runs 16 residues. V was pared by 5 bases and J by 6 bases, with 21 bases between. CDR3 DNA sequence: TGTGCCAGCAGTAGAGGGATAGGTGGGAGTGTGGATACGCAGTATTTT. The encoded protein is CASSRGIGGSVDTQYF.

V usage is TRBV20-1 and J usage is TRBJ2-1; the D gene is possibly TRBD2 (6 bases). Germline CDR1 is DFQATT and CDR2 is SNEGSKA (reference sequence). CDR3 length equals 11 residues. Between the trimmed V and J ends, which lost 6 bases and 8 bases, there was a span of 11 bases. The CDR3 reads CSAPTGDEQFF. The CDR3 nucleotides are TGCAGTGCACCGACGGGAGATGAGCAGTTCTTC.

This chain connects TRBV19 to TRBJ1-2, with D hard to call. The V and J ends lost 3 bases and 7 bases respectively, with 18 bases between them. This CDR3 is 15 amino acids long. Germline loops: CDR1 LNHDA, CDR2 SQIVND (reference sequence). This CDR3 is CASSIVAPAEGGYTF. CDR3 nucleotide sequence: TGTGCCAGTAGTATTGTGGCGCCGGCGGAGGGTGGCTACACCTTC.

The chain combines TRBV11-2 with TRBJ1-2, with D maybe TRBD1 (5 bases). From germline, CDR1 is SGHAT and CDR2 FQNNGV. V lost 5 bases and J lost 2, with 9 bases in between. The CDR3 length is 13 residues. The DNA of the CDR3 is TGTGCCAGCAGCACTCGGGGGAACTATGGCTACACCTTC. Its translation is CASSTRGNYGYTF.

The chain employs TRBV11-2 and TRBJ2-7; D might be TRBD2 (6 bases). V was pared by 2 bases and J by 6 bases, with 17 bases between. The CDR3 loop spans 15 amino acids. Germline CDR1 SGHAT, CDR2 FQNNGV. The CDR3 loop is CASSLLDAGGSEQYF. The DNA of the CDR3 is TGTGCCAGCAGCTTATTGGACGCAGGAGGGTCCGAGCAGTACTTC.

The gene calls are TRBV25-1 and TRBJ2-5; 7 bases agree with TRBD2. CDR3 length: 15 amino acids. The germline gives CDR1 MGHDK, CDR2 SYGVNS. V trimming: 2 bases; J trimming: 3 bases; junction bases outside the gene matches: 6. The CDR3 sequence: CASSESGKAKETQYF. In DNA, the CDR3 is TGTGCCAGCAGTGAAAGCGGGAAGGCAAAAGAGACCCAGTACTTC. The full variable domain, in which reference TRBV25-1 and TRBJ2-5 provide the parts outside the CDR3, is EADIYQTPRYLVIGTGKKITLECSQTMGHDKMYWYQQDPGMELHLIHYSYGVNSTEKGDLSSESTVSRIRTEHFPLTLESARPSHTSQYLCASSESGKAKETQYFGPGTRLLVL.

The chain links TRBV6-5 to TRBJ1-4; D might be TRBD1 (6 bases). The CDR3 totals 15 residues. Per the germline V gene, CDR1 is MNHEY and CDR2 is SVGAGI. With 2 bases removed from V and 7 bases from J, the gap between germline ends came to 14 bases. The CDR3 loop reads CASSYGAGVREKLFF. The CDR3 coding sequence is TGTGCCAGCAGTTACGGGGCAGGGGTGCGTGAAAAACTGTTTTTT.

This clone was counted a few times. The chain uses TRBV5-1 and TRBJ1-2; the D gene is possibly TRBD1 (6 bases). The CDR3 extends over 15 amino acids. CDR1 and CDR2 (germline): SGHRS, YFSETQ. V lost 5 bases and J lost 1, with 15 bases in between. The CDR3 sequence: CASRPTGQFNYGYTF. As DNA, the CDR3 is TGCGCCAGCAGACCGACCGGACAGTTTAACTATGGCTACACCTTC. Based on the CDR3 plus reference TRBV5-1 and TRBJ1-2, the full variable domain is KAGVTQTPRYLIKTRGQQVTLSCSPISGHRSVSWYQQTPGQGLQFLFEYFSETQRNKGNFPGRFSGRQFSNSRSEMNVSTLELGDSALYLCASRPTGQFNYGYTFGSGTRLTVV.

This sequence joins TRBV28 and TRBJ2-2; D is possibly TRBD2 (6 bases). The germline CDR1 and CDR2 sequences are MDHEN and SYDVKM. The CDR3 is made up of 15 amino acids. V lost 3 bases to trimming and J lost 4 bases, with 12 bases between them. In nucleotides, the CDR3 is TGTGCCAGCAGTTTCGGGGCGGGACTCACCGGGGAGCTGTTTTTT. Translation gives CASSFGAGLTGELFF.

The chain has TRBV4-3 and TRBJ2-2; D not resolved. Germline loops: CDR1 LGHNA, CDR2 YSLEER. Deletions cut 4 bases from V and 5 bases from J, with 14 bases between. There are 15 residues in the CDR3. DNA for the CDR3: TGCGCCAGCAGCCTAAACCTCCTAGTAACCGGGGAGCTGTTTTTT. Translated, it gives CASSLNLLVTGELFF.

The gene calls are TRBV28 and TRBJ2-7, with 9 positions matching TRBD1. Trimming cost V 5 bases and J 4 bases; bases outside gene matches: 6. Germline V gives CDR1 MDHEN, CDR2 SYDVKM. CDR3 length: 14 amino acids. The chain's CDR3 is CASSDRDREYEQYF. CDR3 sequence (DNA): TGTGCCAGCAGTGACCGGGACAGGGAATACGAGCAGTACTTC.

The rearrangement links TRBV11-3 to TRBJ2-1; 13 bases align to TRBD2. This CDR3 comprises 16 residues. From germline, CDR1 is SGHNT and CDR2 YENEEA. V was pared by 5 bases and J by 2 bases, with 3 bases of the junction left unmatched. The DNA of the CDR3 is TGTGCCAGCAGCGCCGGACTAGCGGGAGCCTACAATGAGCAGTTCTTC. This translates into CASSAGLAGAYNEQFF.

In this sample, this clone turned up a few times. This chain joins TRBV6-5 and TRBJ2-7; D is unclear. V was trimmed by 5 bases and J by 7 bases, leaving 9 bases between them. This CDR3 contains 11 residues. CDR1 MNHEY and CDR2 SVGAGI come from the germline V gene. CDR3: CASSNNREQYF. CDR3 sequence (DNA): TGTGCCAGCAGTAACAACCGAGAGCAGTACTTC.

The chain carries TRBV5-8 and TRBJ2-2, with D perhaps TRBD1 (6 bases). The CDR3 loop spans 14 amino acids. CDR1 and CDR2 from the germline V gene are SGHTS and YDEGEE. V shed 6 bases and J shed 7 bases, with 16 bases lying between them. The CDR3 DNA reads as TGTGCCAGCAAACCTAACAGGGCGATCGGGGAGCTGTTTTTT. This gives the protein CASKPNRAIGELFF.

The chain has TRBV4-1 and TRBJ2-1; D is perhaps TRBD2 (7 bases). Trimming stripped 4 bases from V and 6 bases from J, with 13 bases between. This CDR3 is built from 14 residues. Per germline, CDR1 MGHRA and CDR2 YSYEKL. The CDR3 region is CASSPSGGVNEQFF. The DNA for the CDR3 is TGCGCCAGCAGCCCGTCGGGGGGCGTCAATGAGCAGTTCTTC.

This rearrangement joins TRBV7-8 to TRBJ2-1, with a weak D call TRBD2 (7 bases). Germline V lookup: CDR1 SGHVS, CDR2 FQNEAQ. V was trimmed by 5 bases and J by 7 bases, leaving 21 bases between them. The CDR3 sequence is 16 residues long. The chain's CDR3 is CASSPRGGGGVNEQFF. DNA of the CDR3: TGTGCCAGCAGCCCCCGAGGCGGGGGCGGGGTGAATGAGCAGTTCTTC.

The gene calls are TRBV29-1 and TRBJ2-5; D not certain. V lost 2 bases and J lost 1, with 5 bases in between. The CDR3 is 12 residues long. The germline CDR1 and CDR2 sequences are SQVTM and ANQGSEA. As DNA, the CDR3 is TGCAGCGTTGAACCAGGCCAAGAGACCCAGTACTTC. Translating gives CSVEPGQETQYF.

In this sample, this clone turned up a few times. The chain links TRBV11-2 to TRBJ1-4, with 9 positions matching TRBD1. CDR3 length equals 18 residues. Germline V gives CDR1 SGHAT, CDR2 FQNNGV. The V and J ends lost 5 bases and 8 bases, in that order; junction bases with no gene match: 18. Here the CDR3 DNA reads TGTGCCAGCAGCCGGACCGGGACAGGGATTTCCCTACGGGAAAAACTGTTTTTT. This encodes CASSRTGTGISLREKLFF.

V gene TRBV12-5 combines with J gene TRBJ2-5, with a possible D match to TRBD1 (5 bases). Gene TRBJ2-7 matches the end of the DNA better, so the J call may be wrong. The CDR3 is made up of 16 amino acids. Germline lookup yields CDR1 LGHNT and CDR2 FRNRAP. The CDR3 region is CASGLVGQGVFYEQYF. CDR3 DNA sequence: TGTGCTAGTGGTTTGGTTGGCCAGGGTGTTTTCTACGAGCAGTACTTC.